This T cell receptor (beta chain) was observed in a study of blood T cell repertoires in COVID-19. Study in general: Sample material is recorded as cDNA or gDNA derived from T cells, B-cell-depleted T cells, or PBMCs.

Individuals drawn from under 30 US areas were roughly 18 to 89 years old. The repertoire was sequenced with immunoSEQ multiplex PCR; TCRdb's copy has only in-frame clones and lacks some. The sample has about 230,000 clones, roughly nine tenths seen once; the top ten hold roughly 4%. Per germline, CDR1 SGDLS and CDR2 YYNGEE. This CDR3 spans 17 amino acids. The V end was cut by 3 bases, the J end by 0 bases, with 16 bases between. Sequencing used PBMCs or T cells enriched from blood (not recorded which). This chain links TRBV9 with TRBJ2-4; D may be TRBD1 (5 bases). The origin of this receptor is a woman aged 25 to 45 with acute COVID-19. The CDR3 bases are TGTGCCAGCAGCGCGTCAGGGTTCGATGGAGCCAAAAACATTCAGTACTTC. Translation: CASSASGFDGAKNIQYF.